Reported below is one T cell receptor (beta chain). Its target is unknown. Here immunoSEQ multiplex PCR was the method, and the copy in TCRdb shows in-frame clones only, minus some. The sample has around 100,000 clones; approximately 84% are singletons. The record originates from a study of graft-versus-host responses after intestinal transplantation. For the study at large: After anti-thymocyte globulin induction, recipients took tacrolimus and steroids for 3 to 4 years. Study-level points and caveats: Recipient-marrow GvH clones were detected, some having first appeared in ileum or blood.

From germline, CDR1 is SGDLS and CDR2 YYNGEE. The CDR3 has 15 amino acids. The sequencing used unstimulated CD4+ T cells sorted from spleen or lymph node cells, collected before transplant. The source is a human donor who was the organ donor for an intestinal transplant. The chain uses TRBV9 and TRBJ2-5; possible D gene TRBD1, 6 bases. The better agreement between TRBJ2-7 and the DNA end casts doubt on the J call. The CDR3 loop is CASSVGTASSYEQYF. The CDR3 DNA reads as TGTGCCAGCAGCGTAGGGACAGCGAGCTCCTACGAGCAGTACTTC.